These 23 T cell receptor beta chains were sequenced from one sample in a study of Ad26.COV2.S vaccination and SARS-CoV-2 variants. Treatment indicated: roughly 18 received Ad26.COV2.S at low or high dose, single or two shots; 5 received placebo; per-sample allocation not given. Sampling was done on day 63 after the first vaccine or placebo injection. Only in-frame clones appear in the TCRdb table, and some are missing; sequencing was by immunoSEQ multiplex PCR. The sample has about 370,000 clones, 70% to 90% seen once. Sequencing was performed on peripheral blood, taken in a trial of Ad26.COV2.S vaccine versus placebo. These receptors were taken from a person aged 18-60 years who received the Ad26.COV2.S COVID-19 vaccine or a placebo.

This chain uses TRBV5-6 with TRBJ1-4, with unresolved D. Germline V gene lookup returns CDR1 SGHDT and CDR2 YYEEEE. V lost 2 bases to trimming and J lost 7 bases, with 12 bases between them. The CDR3 is 14 amino acids. CDR3 region: CASSLGPLGEKLFF. CDR3 nucleotides: TGTGCCAGCAGCTTAGGGCCCTTGGGTGAAAAACTGTTTTTT.

The chain carries TRBV2 and TRBJ2-7; 12 bases fit TRBD2. CDR3 length: 14 residues. J was trimmed by 6 bases and V by 6 bases; bases with no gene match: 6. Germline CDR1 and CDR2: SNHLY and FYNNEI. The CDR3: CASRETSGSGEQYF. The CDR3 bases are TGTGCCAGCAGGGAGACTAGCGGGAGTGGCGAGCAGTACTTC. The variable domain in full, completed from reference TRBV2 and TRBJ2-7, reads EPEVTQTPSHQVTQMGQEVILRCVPISNHLYFYWYRQILGQKVEFLVSFYNNEISEKSEIFDDQFSVERPDGSNFTLKIRSTKLEDSAMYFCASRETSGSGEQYFGPGTRLTVT.

This clone was picked up a small number of times. V and J are TRBV27 and TRBJ2-2, with 12 nucleotides matching TRBD2. The V and J ends lost 3 bases and 6 bases, in that order; junction bases with no gene match: 5. Germline lookup yields CDR1 MNHEY and CDR2 SMNVEV (reference sequence). The CDR3 contains 16 residues. The CDR3 spells CASSLLLAGGPGELFF. CDR3 nucleotides: TGTGCCAGCAGTTTGCTCCTAGCGGGAGGGCCCGGGGAGCTGTTTTTT.

The chain is built from TRBV30 and TRBJ1-1; D is unclear. This CDR3 contains 11 residues. V lost 5 bases and J lost 8, with 12 bases in between. CDR1 is GTSNPN and CDR2 is SVGIG in the germline V gene (reference sequence). In nucleotides, the CDR3 is TGTGCCTGGCGGGGTCCCCGGGAAGCTTTCTTT. Protein sequence: CAWRGPREAFF. The full variable domain, completed using reference TRBV30 and TRBJ1-1, is SQTIHQWPATLVQPVGSPLSLECTVEGTSNPNLYWYRQAAGRGLQLLFYSVGIGQISSEVPQNLSASRPQDRQFILSSKKLLLSDSGFYLCAWRGPREAFFGQGTRLTVV.

CDR3 amino acids: CASRFSLAVYEQYF. The CDR3 bases are TGTGCCAGCAGGTTCTCTCTAGCGGTTTACGAGCAGTACTTC. The gene calls are TRBV28 and TRBJ2-7, with 7 bases aligning to TRBD2. The germline V gene has CDR1 MDHEN and CDR2 SYDVKM. The CDR3 has 14 amino acids. J gave up 4 bases and V 6 bases, and 9 bases lay outside the gene matches. Together with reference TRBV28 and TRBJ2-7, the CDR3 gives the full variable domain: DVKVTQSSRYLVKRTGEKVFLECVQDMDHENMFWYRQDPGLGLRLIYFSYDVKMKEKGDIPEGYSVSREKKERFSLILESASTNQTSMYLCASRFSLAVYEQYFGPGTRLTVT.

This chain joins TRBV18 and TRBJ2-3, with D maybe TRBD2 (5 bases). The CDR3 is made up of 13 amino acids. CDR1 and CDR2 from the germline V gene are KGHSH and LQKENI. V lost 0 bases to trimming and J lost 6 bases, with 7 bases between them. The CDR3 nucleotides are TGTGCCAGCTCACCACCCCCGGGGGATACGCAGTATTTT. Translating it yields CASSPPPGDTQYF.

The V call is TRBV6-1, the J call TRBJ2-6; the match to TRBD1 covers 12 bases. V lost 3 bases to trimming and J lost 0 bases; unmatched junction nucleotides: 9. Germline V gives CDR1 MNHNS, CDR2 SASEGT. CDR3 size: 20 residues. CDR3 sequence: CASSDGPGQGATSGANVLTF. The CDR3 DNA reads TGTGCCAGCAGTGATGGCCCGGGACAGGGGGCCACCTCTGGGGCCAACGTCCTGACTTTC.

V is TRBV3-1 (or the pseudogene TRBV3-2) and J is TRBJ2-7; TRBD2 matches at 10 bases. This CDR3 has 13 residues. CDR1 is LGHDT and CDR2 is YNNKEL in the germline V gene (reference sequence). V trimming: 1 base; J trimming: 8 bases; junction bases outside the gene matches: 2. CDR3 sequence (DNA): TGTGCCAGCAGCCAAGGACTAGCGGGCAAGCAGTACTTC. Protein product: CASSQGLAGKQYF.

The chain has TRBV6-2 or TRBV6-3 and TRBJ2-1; no definite D call. Looked up from germline, CDR1 is MNHEY and CDR2 is SVGEGT. CDR3 length: 13 amino acids. Trimming pared 7 bases from V and 9 bases from J, leaving 16 bases between. Here the CDR3 reads CASTPTLSTEQFF. The CDR3 nucleotides are TGTGCCAGCACCCCCACCCTTAGTACTGAGCAGTTCTTC.

V usage is TRBV27 and J usage is TRBJ2-4; 7 positions match TRBD1. The V segment lost 5 bases and the J segment 4 bases; nucleotides outside the gene matches: 5. The CDR3 is 14 residues long. The germline V gene encodes CDR1 MNHEY and CDR2 SMNVEV (reference sequence). This chain's CDR3 is CASSPGTVKNIQYF. The CDR3 DNA is TGTGCCAGCAGTCCCGGGACAGTAAAAAACATTCAGTACTTC.

This clone was counted at least ten times. The rearrangement uses TRBV11-2 and TRBJ1-3; the D is unclear. Germline loops: CDR1 SGHAT, CDR2 FQNNGV. This CDR3 contains 12 residues. The V and J ends lost 7 bases and 6 bases respectively, with 10 bases between them. CDR3 in amino acids: CASIGPENTIYF. CDR3 sequence (DNA): TGTGCCAGCATAGGGCCGGAAAACACCATATATTTT.

This clone has just a few counts. The chain combines TRBV27 with TRBJ2-7, with 11 bases lining up with TRBD2. The CDR3 extends over 15 amino acids. Germline CDR1 is MNHEY and CDR2 is SMNVEV (reference sequence). Germline trimming cut 0 bases from V and 6 bases from J; bases unmatched to any gene: 4. CDR3 bases: TGTGCCAGCAGTTTATCGACTAGCGGGACAGGCGAGCAGTACTTC. As protein: CASSLSTSGTGEQYF.

The CDR3 protein is CASSLTGILYNEQFF. The CDR3 region has the DNA TGTGCCAGCAGCTTAACGGGAATCCTCTACAATGAGCAGTTCTTC. The chain combines TRBV5-4 with TRBJ2-1, with TRBD2 as a possible D gene (5 bases). CDR1 is SGHNT and CDR2 is YYREEE in the germline V gene (reference sequence). V shed 2 bases and J shed 3 bases, with 12 bases lying between them. This CDR3 comprises 15 residues.

In the case of this clone: Other DNA sequences within the sample encode an identical CDR3. This chain uses TRBV4-1 with TRBJ2-7; TRBD2 is a possible D gene (6 bases). Germline loops: CDR1 MGHRA, CDR2 YSYEKL. V lost 0 bases and J 1 base, leaving 10 bases between the germline ends. This CDR3 region has 15 residues. CDR3 sequence (DNA): TGCGCCAGCAGCCAAGAGTATGGAGGGTCCTACGAGCAGTACTTC. Translation: CASSQEYGGSYEQYF.

The V and J genes are TRBV4-1 and TRBJ1-2, with 12 bases that match TRBD1. The CDR3 consists of 17 residues. With V trimmed by 4 bases and J by 3 bases, 9 bases remained unmatched. In germline, CDR1 is MGHRA, CDR2 YSYEKL. The CDR3 DNA is TGCGCCAGCAGCCCTAGACTTGGGACAGGGGGCGACTATGGCTACACCTTC. Translating it yields CASSPRLGTGGDYGYTF.

The chain employs TRBV28 and TRBJ2-7; D not resolved. This CDR3 region has 14 residues. The germline V and J ends were trimmed by 6 bases and 0 bases, with 12 bases remaining between them. Germline loops: CDR1 MDHEN, CDR2 SYDVKM. CDR3 DNA sequence: TGTGCCAGCAGGGCAGCGCCGAACTCCTACGAGCAGTACTTC. This gives the protein CASRAAPNSYEQYF.

V usage is TRBV3-1 (or the pseudogene TRBV3-2) and J usage is TRBJ2-5; D not certain. Germline-derived CDR1 and CDR2 are LGHDT and YNNKEL (reference sequence). The CDR3 extends over 13 amino acids. The germline V and J ends were trimmed by 0 bases and 8 bases, with 10 bases remaining between them. CDR3 sequence (DNA): TGTGCCAGCAGCCAAGACCCAGGTGGAACCCAGTACTTC. The encoded protein is CASSQDPGGTQYF.

The V call is TRBV21-1, the J call TRBJ2-2; the DNA was not used to check the table's D call, TRBD2. TRBV21-1 is a known pseudogene. The CDR3 spans 16 residues. The CDR3 here is CASGSGGDCNTGELFF. The DNA for the CDR3 is TGTGCCAGCGGCTCCGGGGGGGACTGTAACACCGGGGAGCTGTTTTTT.

This clone occurred a few times. Its ends do not fully match the called genes, so a read error is possible. The chain couples TRBV4-2 to TRBJ2-7; TRBD2 aligns across 8 bases. Germline V CDR1 and CDR2: LGHNA, YNFKEQ. This CDR3 spans 14 amino acids. The CDR3 reads CASSPGLESSEQYF. Written as DNA, the CDR3 is TGTGCCAGCAGCCCGGGACTAGAGTCCTCCGAGCAGTACTTC.

The genes are TRBV30 and TRBJ1-1; 10 nucleotides match TRBD1. CDR3 length: 14 amino acids. The ends lost 5 bases at V and 0 bases at J; junction bases unmatched: 3. CDR1 GTSNPN and CDR2 SVGIG come from the germline V gene (reference sequence). The CDR3 DNA reads TGTGCCTGGGGACAGGGGGGTATGAACACTGAAGCTTTCTTT. This translates into CAWGQGGMNTEAFF.

This chain links TRBV7-9 with TRBJ2-5, with 10 bases aligning to TRBD2. Germline V lookup: CDR1 SEHNR, CDR2 FQNEAQ (reference sequence). The CDR3 loop spans 16 amino acids. The trim removed 5 bases at V and 1 base at J, leaving 7 bases unmatched. CDR3: CASSPLRTSGQETQYF. The DNA of the CDR3 is TGTGCCAGCAGCCCTCTCAGGACTAGCGGCCAAGAGACCCAGTACTTC.

The chain has TRBV28 and TRBJ1-5, with 7 nucleotides matching TRBD1. The germline V gene encodes CDR1 MDHEN and CDR2 SYDVKM. V was pared by 8 bases and J by 2 bases, with 9 bases of the junction left unmatched. There are 15 residues in the CDR3. The CDR3 nucleotides are TGTGCCAGCGGGGGGGGACAGCCCCGCAATCAGCCCCAGCATTTT. It codes for CASGGGQPRNQPQHF.

This CDR3 reads CAISQGQNTEAFF. CDR3 in DNA: TGTGCCATCTCACAGGGCCAGAACACTGAAGCTTTCTTT. The genes are TRBV28 and TRBJ1-1, with D perhaps matching TRBD1 (6 bases). This CDR3 is 13 amino acids long. Deletions cut 10 bases from V and 1 base from J, with 13 bases between. Per germline, CDR1 MDHEN and CDR2 SYDVKM.